This T cell receptor (beta chain) was recovered during a study of control samples from healthy donors and cancer patients. The repertoire was sequenced with immunoSEQ multiplex PCR; TCRdb's copy has only in-frame clones and lacks some. This table has about 61,000 clones, around 91% appearing once. CDR1 SGHTA and CDR2 FQGNSA come from the germline V gene. The CDR3 is 15 amino acids. With 5 bases clipped from V and 1 base from J, the junction kept 4 bases outside the gene matches. Sequencing input: PBMCs. The chain uses TRBV7-2 and TRBJ2-2; TRBD1 matches 7 bases. The TCR sequence derives from a man between 60 and 70 years old with colorectal cancer. The CDR3 DNA is TGTGCCAGCAGCACCCGACAGGGGAACACCGGGGAGCTGTTTTTT. Translation gives CASSTRQGNTGELFF.